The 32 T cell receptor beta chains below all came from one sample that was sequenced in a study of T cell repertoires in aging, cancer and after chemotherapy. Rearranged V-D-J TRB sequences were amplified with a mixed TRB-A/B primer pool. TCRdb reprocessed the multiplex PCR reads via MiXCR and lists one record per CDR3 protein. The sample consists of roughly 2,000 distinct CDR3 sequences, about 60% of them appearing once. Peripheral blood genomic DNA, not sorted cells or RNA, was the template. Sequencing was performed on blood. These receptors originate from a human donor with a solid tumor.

CDR3: CASSLLDRKNTEAFF. CDR3 in DNA: TGTGCCAGCAGCTTGCTGGACAGGAAGAACACTGAAGCTTTCTTT. The chain couples TRBV5-4 to TRBJ1-1; 7 nucleotides line up with TRBD1. Unmatched junction bases numbered 4, after V lost 1 base and J lost 1 base. Germline V gene data show CDR1 as SGHNT and CDR2 as YYREEE (reference sequence). This CDR3 is built from 15 residues.

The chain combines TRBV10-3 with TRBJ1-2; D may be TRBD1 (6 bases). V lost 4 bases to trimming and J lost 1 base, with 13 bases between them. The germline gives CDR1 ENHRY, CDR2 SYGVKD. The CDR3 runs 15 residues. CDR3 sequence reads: CAISVAGAGNYGYTF. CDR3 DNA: TGTGCCATCAGTGTGGCAGGGGCGGGTAACTATGGCTACACCTTC.

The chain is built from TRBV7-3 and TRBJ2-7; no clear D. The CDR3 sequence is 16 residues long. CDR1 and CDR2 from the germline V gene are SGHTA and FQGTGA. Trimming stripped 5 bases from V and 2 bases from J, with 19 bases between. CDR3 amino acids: CASSPSAELWPYEQYF. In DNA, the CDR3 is TGTGCCAGCAGCCCATCGGCCGAACTTTGGCCCTACGAGCAGTACTTC.

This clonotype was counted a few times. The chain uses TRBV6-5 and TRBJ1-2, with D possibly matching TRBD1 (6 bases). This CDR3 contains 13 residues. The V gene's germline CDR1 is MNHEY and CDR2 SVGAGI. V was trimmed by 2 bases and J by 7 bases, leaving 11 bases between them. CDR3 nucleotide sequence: TGTGCCAGCAGTTACGAACAGGGACGTGGCTACACCTTC. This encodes CASSYEQGRGYTF.

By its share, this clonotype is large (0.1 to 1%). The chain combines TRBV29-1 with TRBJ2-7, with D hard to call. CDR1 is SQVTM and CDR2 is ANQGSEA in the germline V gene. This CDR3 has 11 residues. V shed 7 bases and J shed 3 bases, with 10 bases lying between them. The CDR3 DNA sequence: TGCAGCGGCGCCGTAGGCTACGAGCAGTACTTC. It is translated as CSGAVGYEQYF.

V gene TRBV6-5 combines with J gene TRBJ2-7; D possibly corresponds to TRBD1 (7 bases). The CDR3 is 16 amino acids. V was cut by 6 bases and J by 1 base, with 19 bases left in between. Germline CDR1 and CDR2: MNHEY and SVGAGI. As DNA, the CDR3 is TGTGCCAGCAGCCCTTGGGGGGACAGAATGTCCTACGAGCAGTACTTC. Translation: CASSPWGDRMSYEQYF.

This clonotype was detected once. The CDR3 loop reads CASSGTGARQPQHF. For the CDR3, the DNA is TGTGCCAGCAGCGGGACAGGGGCCCGTCAGCCCCAGCATTTT. The genes are TRBV6-1 and TRBJ1-5; 10 nucleotides agree with TRBD1. Germline loops: CDR1 MNHNS, CDR2 SASEGT. After removal of 6 bases from V and 6 bases from J, the junction contained 5 bases not matched to a gene. CDR3 size: 14 residues.

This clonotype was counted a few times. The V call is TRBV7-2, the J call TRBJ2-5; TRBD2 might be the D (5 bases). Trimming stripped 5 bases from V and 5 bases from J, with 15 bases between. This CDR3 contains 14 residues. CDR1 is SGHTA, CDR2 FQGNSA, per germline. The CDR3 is CASSPTTRRETQYF. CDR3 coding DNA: TGTGCCAGCAGCCCTACTACTAGGCGCGAGACCCAGTACTTC.

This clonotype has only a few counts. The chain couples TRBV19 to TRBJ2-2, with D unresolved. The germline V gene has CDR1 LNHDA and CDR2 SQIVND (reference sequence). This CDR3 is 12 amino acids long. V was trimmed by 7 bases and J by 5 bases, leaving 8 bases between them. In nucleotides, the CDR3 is TGTGCCAGTAACGTCGGTACCGGGGAGCTGTTTTTT. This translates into CASNVGTGELFF.

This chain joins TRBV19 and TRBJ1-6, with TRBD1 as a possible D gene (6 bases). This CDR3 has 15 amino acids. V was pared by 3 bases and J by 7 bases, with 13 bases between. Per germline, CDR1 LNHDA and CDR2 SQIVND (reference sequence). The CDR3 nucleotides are TGTGCCAGTAGTATCCGGACAGATACGAATTCACCCCTCCACTTT. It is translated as CASSIRTDTNSPLHF.

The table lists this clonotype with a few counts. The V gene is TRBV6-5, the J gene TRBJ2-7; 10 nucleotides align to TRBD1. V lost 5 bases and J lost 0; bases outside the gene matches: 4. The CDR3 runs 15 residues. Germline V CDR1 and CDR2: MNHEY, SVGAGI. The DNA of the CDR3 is TGTGCCAGCAGTCTAAGACAGGGGGCCTCCTACGAGCAGTACTTC. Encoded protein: CASSLRQGASYEQYF.

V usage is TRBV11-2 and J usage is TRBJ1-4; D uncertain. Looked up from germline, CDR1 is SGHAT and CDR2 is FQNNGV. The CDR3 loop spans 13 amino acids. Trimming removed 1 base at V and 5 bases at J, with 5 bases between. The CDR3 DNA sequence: TGTGCCAGCAGCTTAGGGCTCAATGAAAAACTGTTTTTT. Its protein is CASSLGLNEKLFF.

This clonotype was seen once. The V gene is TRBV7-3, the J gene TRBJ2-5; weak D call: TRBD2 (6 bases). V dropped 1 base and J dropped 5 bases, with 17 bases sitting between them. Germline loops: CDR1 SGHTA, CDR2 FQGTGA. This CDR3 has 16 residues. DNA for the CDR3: TGTGCCAGCAGCTTAAGGGGCGGGACTTCGTACGAGACCCAGTACTTC. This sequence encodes CASSLRGGTSYETQYF.

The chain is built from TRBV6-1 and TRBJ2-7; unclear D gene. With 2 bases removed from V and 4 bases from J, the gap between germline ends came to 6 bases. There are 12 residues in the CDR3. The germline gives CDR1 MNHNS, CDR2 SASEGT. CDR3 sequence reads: CASSEHGYEQYF. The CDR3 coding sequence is TGTGCCAGCAGTGAACACGGGTACGAGCAGTACTTC.

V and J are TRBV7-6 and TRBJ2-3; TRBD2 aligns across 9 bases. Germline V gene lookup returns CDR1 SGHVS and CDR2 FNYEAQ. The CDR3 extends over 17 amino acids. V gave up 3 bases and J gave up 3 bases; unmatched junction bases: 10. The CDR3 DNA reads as TGTGCCAGCAGCTTGGCGGGAGGGCCGTCAAGGACAGATACGCAGTATTTT. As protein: CASSLAGGPSRTDTQYF.

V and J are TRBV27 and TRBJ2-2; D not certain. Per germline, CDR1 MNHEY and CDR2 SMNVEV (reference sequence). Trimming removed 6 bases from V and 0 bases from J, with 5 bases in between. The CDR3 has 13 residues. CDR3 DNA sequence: TGTGCCAGCAGCAGCGCGAACACCGGGGAGCTGTTTTTT. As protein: CASSSANTGELFF.

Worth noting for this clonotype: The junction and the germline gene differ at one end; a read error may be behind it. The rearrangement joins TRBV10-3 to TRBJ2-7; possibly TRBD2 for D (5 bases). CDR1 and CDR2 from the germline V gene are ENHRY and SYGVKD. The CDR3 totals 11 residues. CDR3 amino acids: CASGPSYEQYF. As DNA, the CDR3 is TGCGCCAGCGGACCCTCCTACGAGCAGTACTTC.

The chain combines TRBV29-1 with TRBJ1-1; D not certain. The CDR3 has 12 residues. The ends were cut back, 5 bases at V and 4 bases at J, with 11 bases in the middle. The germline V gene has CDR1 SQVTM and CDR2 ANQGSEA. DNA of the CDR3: TGCAGCGTTTCTGGTACGAGCACTGAAGCTTTCTTT. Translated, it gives CSVSGTSTEAFF.

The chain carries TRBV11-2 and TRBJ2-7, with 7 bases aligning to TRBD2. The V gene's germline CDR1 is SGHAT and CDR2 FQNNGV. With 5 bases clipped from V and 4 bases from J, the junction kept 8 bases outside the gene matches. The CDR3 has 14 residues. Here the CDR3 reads CASSLLGGRYEQYF. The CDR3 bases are TGTGCCAGCAGCCTTTTGGGAGGGAGGTACGAGCAGTACTTC.

Here the CDR3 DNA reads TGTGCCAGCAGCTTAGTGCCAGATACGCAGTATTTT. Amino acids: CASSLVPDTQYF. The rearrangement links TRBV7-2 to TRBJ2-3, with D unresolved. CDR1 and CDR2 from the germline V gene are SGHTA and FQGNSA. The CDR3 contains 12 residues. Trimming shortened V by 1 base and J by 4 bases, and 3 bases separated the two germline ends.

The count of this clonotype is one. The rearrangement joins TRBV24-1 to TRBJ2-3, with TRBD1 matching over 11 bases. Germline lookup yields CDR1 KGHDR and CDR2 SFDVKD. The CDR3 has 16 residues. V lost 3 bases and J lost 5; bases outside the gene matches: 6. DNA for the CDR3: TGTGCCACCAGTGATACGGACAGGGGGCTCAGAGATACGCAGTATTTT. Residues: CATSDTDRGLRDTQYF.

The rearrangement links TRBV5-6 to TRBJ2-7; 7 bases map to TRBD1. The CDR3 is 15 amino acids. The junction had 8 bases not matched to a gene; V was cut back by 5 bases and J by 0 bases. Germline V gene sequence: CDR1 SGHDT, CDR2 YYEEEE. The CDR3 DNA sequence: TGTGCCAGCAGACAAACAGGGGCGAGCTCCTACGAGCAGTACTTC. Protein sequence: CASRQTGASSYEQYF.

CDR3 nucleotide sequence: TGCAGCCTCGGGGGGGCAACAGATACGCAGTATTTT. It encodes CSLGGATDTQYF. This chain joins TRBV29-1 and TRBJ2-3; 8 bases agree with TRBD2. The germline CDR1 and CDR2 sequences are SQVTM and ANQGSEA. The V segment lost 8 bases and the J segment 3 bases; nucleotides outside the gene matches: 4. This CDR3 spans 12 amino acids.

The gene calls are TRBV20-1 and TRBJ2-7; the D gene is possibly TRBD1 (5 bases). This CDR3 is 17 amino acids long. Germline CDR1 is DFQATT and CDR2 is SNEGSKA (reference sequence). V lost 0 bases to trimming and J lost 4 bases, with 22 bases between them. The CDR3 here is CSARDPYTGAAGYEQYF. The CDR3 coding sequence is TGCAGTGCTAGAGATCCTTATACAGGCGCTGCTGGGTACGAGCAGTACTTC.

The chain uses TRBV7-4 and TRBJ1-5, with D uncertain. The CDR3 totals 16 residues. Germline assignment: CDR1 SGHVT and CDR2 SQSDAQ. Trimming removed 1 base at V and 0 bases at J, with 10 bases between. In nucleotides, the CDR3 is TGTGCCAGCAGCTTAGGGACTTGGGGTAGCAATCAGCCCCAGCATTTT. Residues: CASSLGTWGSNQPQHF. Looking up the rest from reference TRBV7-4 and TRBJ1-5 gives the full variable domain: GAGVSQSPRYKVAKRGRDVALRCDSISGHVTLYWYRQTLGQGSEVLTYSQSDAQRDKSGRPSGRFSAERPERSVSTLKIQRTEQGDSAVYLCASSLGTWGSNQPQHFGDGTRLSIL.

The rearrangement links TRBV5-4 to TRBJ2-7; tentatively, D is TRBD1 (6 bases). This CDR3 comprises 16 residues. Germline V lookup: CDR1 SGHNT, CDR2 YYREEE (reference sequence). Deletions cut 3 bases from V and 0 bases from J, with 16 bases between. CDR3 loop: CASSSRDTAISYEQYF. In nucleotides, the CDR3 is TGTGCCAGCAGCTCTCGGGACACGGCCATCTCCTACGAGCAGTACTTC.

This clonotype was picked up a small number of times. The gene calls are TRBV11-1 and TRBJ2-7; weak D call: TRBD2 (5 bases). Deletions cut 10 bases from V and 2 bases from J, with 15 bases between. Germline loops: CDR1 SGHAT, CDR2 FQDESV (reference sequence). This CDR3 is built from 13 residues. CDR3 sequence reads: CATAGGATYEQYF. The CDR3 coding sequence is TGTGCCACGGCGGGCGGTGCGACCTACGAGCAGTACTTC.

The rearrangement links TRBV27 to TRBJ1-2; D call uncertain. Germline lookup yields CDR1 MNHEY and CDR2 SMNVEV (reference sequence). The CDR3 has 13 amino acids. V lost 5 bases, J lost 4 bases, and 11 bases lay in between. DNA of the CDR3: TGTGCCAGCAGTGTACGACGGAGCTATGGCTACACCTTC. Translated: CASSVRRSYGYTF.

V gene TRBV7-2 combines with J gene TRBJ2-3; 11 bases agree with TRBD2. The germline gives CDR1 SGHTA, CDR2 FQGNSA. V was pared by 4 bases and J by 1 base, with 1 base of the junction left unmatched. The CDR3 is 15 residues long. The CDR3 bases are TGTGCCAGCAGCTCGGGACTAGCGGGCACAGATACGCAGTATTTT. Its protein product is CASSSGLAGTDTQYF.

CDR3 sequence (DNA): TGTGCCAGCAGCTCCCCGGGCGCACCGTTGAACACTGAAGCTTTCTTT. Amino acids: CASSSPGAPLNTEAFF. This chain links TRBV13 with TRBJ1-1; D uncertain. This CDR3 region has 16 residues. Germline values: CDR1 PRHDT, CDR2 FYEKMQ (reference sequence). Trimming removed 4 bases from V and 0 bases from J, with 15 bases in between.

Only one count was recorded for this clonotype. The CDR3 DNA follows: TGTGCCAGTAACGACAGAAACACAGATACGCAGTATTTT. Translation: CASNDRNTDTQYF. This rearrangement joins TRBV19 to TRBJ2-3; maybe TRBD1 (5 bases). Germline V gives CDR1 LNHDA, CDR2 SQIVND (reference sequence). The V end was cut by 7 bases, the J end by 2 bases, with 10 bases between. The CDR3 covers 13 residues.

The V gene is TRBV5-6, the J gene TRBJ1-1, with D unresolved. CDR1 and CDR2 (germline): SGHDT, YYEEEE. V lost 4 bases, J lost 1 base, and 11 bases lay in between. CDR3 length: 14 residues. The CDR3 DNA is TGTGCCAGCAGCCCCCCGCACCAGAACACTGAAGCTTTCTTT. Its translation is CASSPPHQNTEAFF.